The following is a T cell receptor (beta chain) sequence with its context. Source study methods: Amplifying reference gene primers gave estimates of nucleated cell counts. The repertoire was sequenced with immunoSEQ multiplex PCR; TCRdb's copy has only in-frame clones and lacks some. V and J calls and clone size are given by that table; D and trimming were obtained from the DNA. The sample carries about 220,000 clones, around 82% recorded once. These data come from a study of blood T cell repertoires in COVID-19. Overall study context: Specimens from acute and convalescent COVID-19 originated in the United States, Italy and Spain. T cells, B-cell-depleted T cells, or PBMCs provided the cDNA or gDNA that served as material.

V was cut by 3 bases and J by 8 bases, with 10 bases left in between. The CDR3 length is 12 residues. Germline-derived CDR1 and CDR2 are LNHDA and SQIVND (reference sequence). The sample comprised peripheral blood. The V and J genes are TRBV19 and TRBJ1-2, with D perhaps matching TRBD1 (5 bases). The sequence was collected from a woman in her 70s with acute or convalescent COVID-19. For the CDR3, the DNA is TGTGCCAGTAGTATCCTAAGGGGCGGCTACACCTTC. This gives the protein CASSILRGGYTF.